These 30 T cell receptor beta chains were sequenced from one sample in a study of long-term antiretroviral therapy in people with HIV. The immunoSEQ assay was v3.0, run at survey level. TCRdb's table, derived via immunoSEQ multiplex PCR, lists solely in-frame clones and lacks some. In the table there are about 21,000 clones, approximately 76% of which are singletons. The sample here was unsorted PBMCs, taken roughly 21 months before starting antiretroviral therapy. The origin of the receptors is a woman aged 40-49 years with HIV.

The rearrangement links TRBV6-1 to TRBJ1-4, with D unresolved. With 0 bases removed from V and 4 bases from J, the gap between germline ends came to 15 bases. Per the germline V gene, CDR1 is MNHNS and CDR2 is SASEGT. The CDR3 spans 17 residues. CDR3 nucleotides: TGTGCCAGCAGTGAAGCGCCCGCGCAGGTGCATAATGAAAAACTGTTTTTT. Amino acids: CASSEAPAQVHNEKLFF.

This clone occurred a few times. The rearrangement uses TRBV7-9 and TRBJ1-4; D gene uncertain. Trimming took 0 bases from V and 6 from J, leaving 2 bases between them. The germline V gene encodes CDR1 SEHNR and CDR2 FQNEAQ (reference sequence). There are 12 residues in the CDR3. CDR3 sequence (DNA): TGTGCCAGCAGCTTAGCGTATGAAAAACTGTTTTTT. Protein product: CASSLAYEKLFF.

This chain links TRBV5-1 with TRBJ2-2, with 11 bases identical to TRBD2. The CDR3 length is 15 residues. Losses at the gene ends were 5 bases for V and 5 bases for J; bases not matched to a gene: 5. The germline V gene encodes CDR1 SGHRS and CDR2 YFSETQ. The CDR3 DNA reads as TGCGCCAGCAGTAGCGGGAGGGGATGGACCGGGGAGCTGTTTTTT. This sequence encodes CASSSGRGWTGELFF.

This clone was seen a few times. V is TRBV5-1 and J is TRBJ1-2, with unresolved D. Germline V gene data show CDR1 as SGHRS and CDR2 as YFSETQ. Trimming cost V 0 bases and J 8 bases, with 5 bases left between them. The CDR3 consists of 11 residues. The CDR3 DNA is TGCGCCAGCAGCTTGGCCGGGGGCTACACCTTC. It yields the protein CASSLAGGYTF.

V and J are TRBV4-1 and TRBJ2-5; D gene ambiguous. The CDR3 has 13 amino acids. Germline CDR1 reads MGHRA; CDR2 reads YSYEKL. Trimming took off 1 base at V and 3 bases at J, with 6 bases between the two ends. The CDR3 loop is CASSQGTEETQYF. For the CDR3, the DNA is TGCGCCAGCAGCCAAGGGACGGAAGAGACCCAGTACTTC.

The chain recombines TRBV6-5 with TRBJ1-2; D unclear. The V gene's germline CDR1 is MNHEY and CDR2 SVGAGI. The V end lost 5 bases, the J end lost 8 bases, and 21 bases lay between the germline ends. The CDR3 runs to 15 residues. The CDR3 DNA reads as TGTGCCAGCAGTCCTCGAACGCCCCGCGTTGGGGGCTACACCTTC. Protein product: CASSPRTPRVGGYTF.

The chain links TRBV4-1 to TRBJ1-1, with TRBD1 matching 7 bases. The V and J ends lost 3 bases and 0 bases, in that order; junction bases with no gene match: 4. The CDR3 extends over 15 amino acids. Germline lookup yields CDR1 MGHRA and CDR2 YSYEKL. CDR3 bases: TGCGCCAGCAGCCAGACAGGGCCCATGAACACTGAAGCTTTCTTT. Protein sequence: CASSQTGPMNTEAFF.

The chain joins TRBV25-1 to TRBJ2-1; D is ambiguous. Germline V gene data show CDR1 as MGHDK and CDR2 as SYGVNS. V lost 6 bases to trimming and J lost 3 bases, with 18 bases between them. There are 16 residues in the CDR3. CDR3 sequence reads: CASSLIANSGYNEQFF. As DNA, the CDR3 is TGTGCCAGCAGCCTTATAGCTAACTCCGGCTACAATGAGCAGTTCTTC. Supplemented by reference TRBV25-1 and TRBJ2-1, the full variable domain reads EADIYQTPRYLVIGTGKKITLECSQTMGHDKMYWYQQDPGMELHLIHYSYGVNSTEKGDLSSESTVSRIRTEHFPLTLESARPSHTSQYLCASSLIANSGYNEQFFGPGTRLTVL.

The chain recombines TRBV7-2 with TRBJ2-3; unclear D gene. V lost 4 bases and J 2 bases, leaving 13 bases between the germline ends. Germline V gives CDR1 SGHTA, CDR2 FQGNSA. The CDR3 totals 15 residues. In DNA form, the CDR3 reads TGTGCCAGCAGCTCCATCCTTCTCACCACAGATACGCAGTATTTT. Protein: CASSSILLTTDTQYF.

This clone occurred a few times. J is TRBJ1-3 and V is TRBV30; no clear D. The V end was cut by 0 bases, the J end by 0 bases, with 6 bases between. Per germline, CDR1 GTSNPN and CDR2 SVGIG (reference sequence). This CDR3 comprises 14 residues. The CDR3 coding sequence is TGTGCCTGGAGTGTAGTGGGCTCTGGAAACACCATATATTTT. Amino acids: CAWSVVGSGNTIYF.

The table lists this clone with a few counts. This chain links TRBV6-5 with TRBJ2-7; D gene ambiguous. V lost 4 bases to trimming and J lost 2 bases, with 18 bases between them. Germline values: CDR1 MNHEY, CDR2 SVGAGI. The length of the CDR3 is 16 residues. CDR3 loop: CASSSPSGPWPYEQYF. CDR3 in DNA: TGTGCCAGCAGTTCCCCCTCCGGACCTTGGCCCTACGAGCAGTACTTC.

The DNA of the CDR3 is TGTGCCAGCAGCCCGGACAGGGAGACGTATGGCTACACCTTC. This codes for CASSPDRETYGYTF. This chain joins TRBV6-5 and TRBJ1-2; the match to TRBD1 covers 8 bases. This CDR3 is 14 amino acids long. With V trimmed by 6 bases and J by 5 bases, 8 bases remained unmatched. Looked up from germline, CDR1 is MNHEY and CDR2 is SVGAGI.

The chain carries TRBV29-1 and TRBJ2-1; no definite D call. This CDR3 region has 13 residues. Germline values: CDR1 SQVTM, CDR2 ANQGSEA. V was pared by 6 bases and J by 9 bases, with 18 bases between. CDR3 protein: CSVPLEVSGEQFF. CDR3 nucleotide sequence: TGCAGCGTGCCCCTCGAGGTATCCGGTGAGCAGTTCTTC.

This clone has more than one count but fewer than ten. This chain links TRBV2 with TRBJ2-3; weak D call: TRBD2 (8 bases). This CDR3 is built from 16 residues. CDR1 and CDR2 from the germline V gene are SNHLY and FYNNEI. The V end lost 0 bases, the J end lost 7 bases, and 17 bases lay between the germline ends. The chain's CDR3 is CASSEASGTRGHTQYF. The CDR3 DNA sequence: TGTGCCAGCAGTGAAGCCTCCGGGACTAGGGGGCATACGCAGTATTTT.

The V call is TRBV29-1, the J call TRBJ2-1; TRBD2 matches 7 bases. The CDR3 runs 17 residues. Trimming took 1 base from V and 4 from J; bases not matched to a gene: 13. Germline V gene sequence: CDR1 SQVTM, CDR2 ANQGSEA. DNA for the CDR3: TGCAGCGTTGAAGGAGTGGCGAGCGGGATGGCTTACAATGAGCAGTTCTTC. This codes for CSVEGVASGMAYNEQFF.

The rearrangement uses TRBV6-5 and TRBJ2-7; 7 bases align to TRBD1. The J segment lost 4 bases and the V segment lost 7 bases, leaving 13 bases of the junction unmatched. In germline, CDR1 is MNHEY, CDR2 SVGAGI. The CDR3 spans 15 residues. The CDR3 reads CASTSSGTALYEQYF. The DNA of the CDR3 is TGTGCCAGCACCAGTTCCGGGACAGCCCTTTACGAGCAGTACTTC.

The J gene is TRBJ1-1, the V gene TRBV6-6; D ambiguous. From germline, CDR1 is MNHNY and CDR2 SVGAGI (reference sequence). Trimming removed 4 bases at V and 1 base at J, with 7 bases between. The CDR3 extends over 13 amino acids. The CDR3 nucleotides are TGTGCCAGCAGTTTCGGCCAGAACACTGAAGCTTTCTTT. Encoded protein: CASSFGQNTEAFF.

This clone was recorded once. The chain uses TRBV19 and TRBJ2-1; TRBD2 matches 7 bases. This CDR3 comprises 14 residues. V was clipped by 5 bases and J by 6 bases; unmatched bases: 7. The germline V gene has CDR1 LNHDA and CDR2 SQIVND (reference sequence). CDR3 coding DNA: TGTGCCAGTAGTCCCTGGTCTAGCGGCAATGAGCAGTTCTTC. Residues: CASSPWSSGNEQFF.

The V gene is TRBV28, the J gene TRBJ2-7; possibly TRBD2 for D (6 bases). The CDR3 is made up of 12 amino acids. The germline gives CDR1 MDHEN, CDR2 SYDVKM. This CDR3 reads CASRSGGYEQYF. Here the CDR3 DNA reads TGTGCGAGCCGATCTGGGGGGTACGAGCAGTACTTC.

This clone was detected only a few times. The gene calls are TRBV9 and TRBJ2-7; D is perhaps TRBD1 (7 bases). Germline CDR1 and CDR2: SGDLS and YYNGEE. V shed 5 bases and J shed 1 base, with 13 bases lying between them. The CDR3 is 14 amino acids. The DNA of the CDR3 is TGTGCCAGCAGTTTGGCGGGACAGTCCTACGAGCAGTACTTC. Translating gives CASSLAGQSYEQYF.

This clone was detected only a few times. This sequence joins TRBV19 and TRBJ2-7; 9 nucleotides agree with TRBD1. The CDR3 spans 14 residues. Trimming took 6 bases from V and 6 from J; bases not matched to a gene: 9. Germline V gene sequence: CDR1 LNHDA, CDR2 SQIVND (reference sequence). The CDR3 sequence is CASSKLGTGLEQYF. The CDR3 bases are TGTGCCAGTAGCAAATTGGGGACAGGGCTCGAGCAGTACTTC.

The chain employs TRBV30 and TRBJ2-7; unclear D gene. The V gene's germline CDR1 is GTSNPN and CDR2 SVGIG (reference sequence). The ends were cut back, 0 bases at V and 2 bases at J, with 8 bases in the middle. The CDR3 contains 13 residues. The CDR3 reads CAWSVNGPYEQYF. CDR3 bases: TGTGCCTGGAGTGTAAACGGGCCCTACGAGCAGTACTTC.

This clone was observed a few times. This chain joins TRBV2 and TRBJ1-1, with D possibly TRBD1 on 6 matching bases. CDR1 SNHLY and CDR2 FYNNEI come from the germline V gene. V lost 10 bases and J lost 2, with 17 bases in between. The CDR3 contains 14 residues. CDR3 sequence reads: CATNRQVLNTEAFF. The CDR3 DNA reads TGTGCCACAAATAGACAGGTTCTCAACACTGAAGCTTTCTTT.

J is TRBJ1-2 and V is TRBV9; no definite D call. Germline V gene lookup returns CDR1 SGDLS and CDR2 YYNGEE. V dropped 0 bases and J dropped 1 base, with 4 bases sitting between them. The CDR3 totals 13 residues. The CDR3 nucleotides read TGTGCCAGCAGCGTAGCCGTTAACTATGGCTACACCTTC. Its protein product is CASSVAVNYGYTF.

The sample holds a few counts of this clone. The V call is TRBV5-4, the J call TRBJ1-1, with 7 positions matching TRBD1. Germline V gives CDR1 SGHNT, CDR2 YYREEE (reference sequence). CDR3 length equals 16 residues. V gave up 4 bases and J gave up 6 bases; unmatched junction bases: 15. The CDR3 bases are TGTGCCAGCAGCCCAACCGGGACAGTAATTTCAGCTGAAGCTTTCTTT. It is translated as CASSPTGTVISAEAFF.

This clone was seen once. The V call is TRBV4-1, the J call TRBJ2-1; TRBD1 agrees at 8 bases. The trim removed 4 bases at V and 5 bases at J, leaving 4 bases unmatched. Germline CDR1 reads MGHRA; CDR2 reads YSYEKL. The CDR3 runs 14 residues. CDR3 sequence: CASSPGGAHNEQFF. In DNA, the CDR3 is TGCGCCAGCAGCCCAGGGGGCGCGCACAATGAGCAGTTCTTC.

J is TRBJ2-3 and V is TRBV5-1, with TRBD2 matching over 11 bases. V lost 1 base to trimming and J lost 3 bases; unmatched junction nucleotides: 7. The CDR3 runs to 17 residues. Per germline, CDR1 SGHRS and CDR2 YFSETQ. Here the CDR3 DNA reads TGCGCCAGCAGCTTGCTAGCGGGAGGCTCCTTGACAGATACGCAGTATTTT. Its translation: CASSLLAGGSLTDTQYF.

The rearrangement links TRBV19 to TRBJ1-3, with D hard to call. The germline V gene has CDR1 LNHDA and CDR2 SQIVND (reference sequence). The V end was cut by 7 bases, the J end by 8 bases, with 6 bases between. This CDR3 has 10 amino acids. The CDR3 loop reads CASMGDTIYF. The DNA of the CDR3 is TGTGCCAGTATGGGAGACACCATATATTTT. Supplemented by reference TRBV19 and TRBJ1-3, the full variable domain reads DGGITQSPKYLFRKEGQNVTLSCEQNLNHDAMYWYRQDPGQGLRLIYYSQIVNDFQKGDIAEGYSVSREKKESFPLTVTSAQKNPTAFYLCASMGDTIYFGEGSWLTVV.

V is TRBV29-1 and J is TRBJ1-2, with D uncertain. The V gene's germline CDR1 is SQVTM and CDR2 ANQGSEA. The CDR3 is made up of 11 amino acids. The V gene lost 7 bases and the J gene lost 6 bases, with 12 bases spanning the gap. The CDR3 sequence: CSAEVSDGYTF. For the CDR3, the DNA is TGCAGCGCCGAGGTCAGTGATGGCTACACCTTC.

This chain joins TRBV7-8 and TRBJ1-2; TRBD1 matches at 12 bases. In germline, CDR1 is SGHVS, CDR2 FQNEAQ. V was clipped by 0 bases and J by 12 bases; unmatched bases: 8. This CDR3 has 15 amino acids. CDR3 sequence: CASSLAGQGATGHTF. Here the CDR3 DNA reads TGTGCCAGCAGCTTAGCGGGACAGGGGGCGACGGGACACACCTTC.